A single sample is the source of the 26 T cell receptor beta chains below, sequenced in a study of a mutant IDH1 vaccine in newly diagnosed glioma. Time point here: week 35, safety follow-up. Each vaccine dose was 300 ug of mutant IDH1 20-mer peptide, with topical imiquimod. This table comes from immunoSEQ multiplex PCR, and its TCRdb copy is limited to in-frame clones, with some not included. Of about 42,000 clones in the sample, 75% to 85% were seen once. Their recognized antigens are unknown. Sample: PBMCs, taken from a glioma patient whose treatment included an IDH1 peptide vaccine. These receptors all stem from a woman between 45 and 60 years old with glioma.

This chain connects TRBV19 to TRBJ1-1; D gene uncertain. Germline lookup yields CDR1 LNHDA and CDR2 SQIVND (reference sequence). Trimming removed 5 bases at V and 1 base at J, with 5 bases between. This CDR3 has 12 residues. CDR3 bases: TGTGCCAGTAGTGCACGGAACACTGAAGCTTTCTTT. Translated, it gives CASSARNTEAFF.

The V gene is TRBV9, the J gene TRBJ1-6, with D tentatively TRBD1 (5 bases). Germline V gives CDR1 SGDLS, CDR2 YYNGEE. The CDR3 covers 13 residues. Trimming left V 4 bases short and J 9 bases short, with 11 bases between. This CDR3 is CASSRAGGSPLHF. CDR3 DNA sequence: TGTGCCAGCAGCCGGGCGGGGGGTTCACCCCTCCACTTT.

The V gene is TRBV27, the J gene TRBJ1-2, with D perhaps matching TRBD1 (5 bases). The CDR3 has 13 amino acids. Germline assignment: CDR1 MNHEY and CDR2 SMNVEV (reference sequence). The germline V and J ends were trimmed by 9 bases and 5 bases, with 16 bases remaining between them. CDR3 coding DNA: TGTGCCAGTACCGGAAGGGACCGGTATGGCTACACCTTC. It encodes CASTGRDRYGYTF.

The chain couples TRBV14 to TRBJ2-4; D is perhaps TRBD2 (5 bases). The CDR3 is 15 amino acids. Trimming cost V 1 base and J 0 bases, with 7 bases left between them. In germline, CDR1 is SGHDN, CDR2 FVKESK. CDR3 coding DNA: TGTGCCAGCAGCCAAGTGGCGGGAGCCAAAAACATTCAGTACTTC. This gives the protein CASSQVAGAKNIQYF.

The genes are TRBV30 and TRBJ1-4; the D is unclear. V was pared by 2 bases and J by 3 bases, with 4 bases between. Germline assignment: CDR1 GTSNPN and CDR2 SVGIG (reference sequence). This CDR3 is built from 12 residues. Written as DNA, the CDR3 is TGTGCCTGGAGTTACGCTAATGAAAAACTGTTTTTT. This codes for CAWSYANEKLFF. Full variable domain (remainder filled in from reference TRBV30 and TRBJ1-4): SQTIHQWPATLVQPVGSPLSLECTVEGTSNPNLYWYRQAAGRGLQLLFYSVGIGQISSEVPQNLSASRPQDRQFILSSKKLLLSDSGFYLCAWSYANEKLFFGSGTQLSVL.

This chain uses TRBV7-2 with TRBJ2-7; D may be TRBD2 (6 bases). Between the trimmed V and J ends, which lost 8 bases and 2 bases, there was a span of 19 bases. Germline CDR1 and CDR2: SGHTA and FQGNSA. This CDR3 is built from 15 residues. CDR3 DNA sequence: TGTGCCAGCTCCCCCATGGAGGGGATTCCCTACGAGCAGTACTTC. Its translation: CASSPMEGIPYEQYF.

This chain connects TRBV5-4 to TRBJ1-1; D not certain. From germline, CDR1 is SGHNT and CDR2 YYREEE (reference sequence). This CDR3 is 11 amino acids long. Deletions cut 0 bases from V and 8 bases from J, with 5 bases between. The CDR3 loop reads CASSLEGEAFF. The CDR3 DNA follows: TGTGCCAGCAGCTTGGAAGGGGAAGCTTTCTTT. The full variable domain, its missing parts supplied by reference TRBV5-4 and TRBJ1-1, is ETGVTQSPTHLIKTRGQQVTLRCSSQSGHNTVSWYQQALGQGPQFIFQYYREEENGRGNFPPRFSGLQFPNYSSELNVNALELDDSALYLCASSLEGEAFFGQGTRLTVV.

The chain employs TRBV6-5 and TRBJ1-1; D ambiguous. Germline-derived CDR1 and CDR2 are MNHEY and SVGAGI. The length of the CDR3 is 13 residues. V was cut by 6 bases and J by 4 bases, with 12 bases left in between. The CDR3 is CASSRPRGTEAFF. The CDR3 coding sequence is TGTGCCAGCAGCCGACCCCGCGGCACTGAAGCTTTCTTT.

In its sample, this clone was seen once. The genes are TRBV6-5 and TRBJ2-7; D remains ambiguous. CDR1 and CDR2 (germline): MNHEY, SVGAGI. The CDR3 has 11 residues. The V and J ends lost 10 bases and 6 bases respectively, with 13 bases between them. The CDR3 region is CATSLYPEQYF. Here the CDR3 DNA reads TGTGCCACCTCGCTATATCCCGAGCAGTACTTC.

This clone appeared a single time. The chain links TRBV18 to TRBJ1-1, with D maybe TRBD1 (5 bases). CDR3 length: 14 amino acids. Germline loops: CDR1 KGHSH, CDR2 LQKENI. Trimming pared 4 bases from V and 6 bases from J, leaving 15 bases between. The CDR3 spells CASSRQGEGAEAFF. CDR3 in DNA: TGTGCCAGCTCACGGCAGGGAGAAGGGGCTGAAGCTTTCTTT.

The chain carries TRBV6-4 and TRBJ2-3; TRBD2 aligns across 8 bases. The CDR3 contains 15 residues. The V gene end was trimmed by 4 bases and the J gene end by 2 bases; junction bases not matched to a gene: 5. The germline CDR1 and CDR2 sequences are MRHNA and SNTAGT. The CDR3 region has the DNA TGTGCCAGCAGTGCGGCGGGGGGAATCACAGATACGCAGTATTTT. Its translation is CASSAAGGITDTQYF.

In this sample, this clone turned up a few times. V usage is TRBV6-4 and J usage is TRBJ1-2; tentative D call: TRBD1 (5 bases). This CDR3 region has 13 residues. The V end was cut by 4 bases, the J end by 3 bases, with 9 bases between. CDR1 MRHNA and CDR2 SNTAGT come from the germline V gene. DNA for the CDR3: TGTGCCAGCAGTGGGGACGGGCACTATGGCTACACCTTC. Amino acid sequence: CASSGDGHYGYTF.

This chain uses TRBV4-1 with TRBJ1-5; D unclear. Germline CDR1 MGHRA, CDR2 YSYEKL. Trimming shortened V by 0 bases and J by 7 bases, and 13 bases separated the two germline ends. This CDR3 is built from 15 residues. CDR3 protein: CASSQDRVQGQPQHF. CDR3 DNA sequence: TGCGCCAGCAGCCAAGATAGGGTCCAAGGGCAGCCCCAGCATTTT.

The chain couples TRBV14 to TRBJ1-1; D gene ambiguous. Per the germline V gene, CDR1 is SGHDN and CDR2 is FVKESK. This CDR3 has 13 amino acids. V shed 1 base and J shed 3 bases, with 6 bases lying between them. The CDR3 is CASSQGGYTEAFF. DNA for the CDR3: TGTGCCAGCAGCCAAGGAGGATACACTGAAGCTTTCTTT.

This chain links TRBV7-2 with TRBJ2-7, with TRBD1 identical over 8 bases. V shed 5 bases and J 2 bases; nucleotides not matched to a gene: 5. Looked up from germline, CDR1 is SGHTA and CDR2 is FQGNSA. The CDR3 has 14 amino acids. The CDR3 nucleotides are TGTGCCAGCAGCCCCGACAGGGGAACCTACGAGCAGTACTTC. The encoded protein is CASSPDRGTYEQYF.

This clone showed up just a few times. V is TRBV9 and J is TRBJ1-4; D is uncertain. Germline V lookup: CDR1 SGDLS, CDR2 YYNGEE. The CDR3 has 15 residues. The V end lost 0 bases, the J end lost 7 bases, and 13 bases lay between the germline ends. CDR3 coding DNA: TGTGCCAGCAGCGTAGGATCGCTGTCAAGTGAAAAACTGTTTTTT. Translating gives CASSVGSLSSEKLFF.

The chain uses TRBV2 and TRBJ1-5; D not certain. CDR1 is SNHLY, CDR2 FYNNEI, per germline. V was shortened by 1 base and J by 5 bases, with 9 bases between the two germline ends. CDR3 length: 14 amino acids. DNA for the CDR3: TGTGCCAGCAGTGAAGAACCGACGCATCAGCCCCAGCATTTT. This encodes CASSEEPTHQPQHF.

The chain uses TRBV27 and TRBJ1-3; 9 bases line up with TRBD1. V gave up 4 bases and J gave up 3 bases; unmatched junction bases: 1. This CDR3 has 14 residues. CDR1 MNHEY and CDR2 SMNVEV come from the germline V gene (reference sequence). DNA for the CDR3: TGTGCCAGCAGTTCGGACAGGGGTGGAAACACCATATATTTT. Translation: CASSSDRGGNTIYF.

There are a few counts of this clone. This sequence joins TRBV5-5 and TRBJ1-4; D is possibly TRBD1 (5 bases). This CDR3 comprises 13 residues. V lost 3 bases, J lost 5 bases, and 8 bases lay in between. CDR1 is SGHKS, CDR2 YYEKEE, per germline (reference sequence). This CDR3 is CASSWDVNEKLFF. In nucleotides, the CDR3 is TGTGCCAGCAGCTGGGACGTAAATGAAAAACTGTTTTTT.

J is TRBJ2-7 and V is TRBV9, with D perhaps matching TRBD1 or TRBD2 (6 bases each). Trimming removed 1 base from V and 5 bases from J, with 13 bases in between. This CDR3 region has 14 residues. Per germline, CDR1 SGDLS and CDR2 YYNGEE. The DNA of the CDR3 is TGTGCCAGCAGCGTAACCGCCGGGGGCAACGAGCAGTACTTC. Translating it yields CASSVTAGGNEQYF.

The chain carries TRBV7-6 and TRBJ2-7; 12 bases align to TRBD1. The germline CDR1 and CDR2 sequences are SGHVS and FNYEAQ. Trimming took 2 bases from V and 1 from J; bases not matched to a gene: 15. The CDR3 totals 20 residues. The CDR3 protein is CASSLYGKVGTGGASYEQYF. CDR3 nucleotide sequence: TGTGCCAGCAGCTTATATGGAAAGGTGGGGACAGGGGGCGCATCCTACGAGCAGTACTTC.

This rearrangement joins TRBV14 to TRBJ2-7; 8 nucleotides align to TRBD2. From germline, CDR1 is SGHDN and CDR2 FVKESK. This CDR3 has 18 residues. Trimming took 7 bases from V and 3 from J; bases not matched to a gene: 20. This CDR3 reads CASTPGGARARSFYEQYF. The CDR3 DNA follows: TGTGCCAGCACCCCCGGGGGGGCGAGGGCACGGTCATTCTACGAGCAGTACTTC.

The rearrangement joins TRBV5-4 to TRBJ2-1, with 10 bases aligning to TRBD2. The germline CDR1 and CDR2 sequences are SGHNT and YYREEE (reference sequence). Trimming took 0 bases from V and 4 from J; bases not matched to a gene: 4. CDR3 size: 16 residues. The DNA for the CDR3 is TGTGCCAGCAGCTTGGTGTTTAGCGGGGGGTACAATGAGCAGTTCTTC. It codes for CASSLVFSGGYNEQFF.

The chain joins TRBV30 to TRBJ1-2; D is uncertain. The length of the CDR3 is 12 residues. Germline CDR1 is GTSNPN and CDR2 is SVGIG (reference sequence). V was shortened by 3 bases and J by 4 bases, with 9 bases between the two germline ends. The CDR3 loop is CAWSPMGYGYTF. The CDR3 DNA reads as TGTGCCTGGAGCCCCATGGGCTATGGCTACACCTTC. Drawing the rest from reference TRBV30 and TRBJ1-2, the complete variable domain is SQTIHQWPATLVQPVGSPLSLECTVEGTSNPNLYWYRQAAGRGLQLLFYSVGIGQISSEVPQNLSASRPQDRQFILSSKKLLLSDSGFYLCAWSPMGYGYTFGSGTRLTVV.

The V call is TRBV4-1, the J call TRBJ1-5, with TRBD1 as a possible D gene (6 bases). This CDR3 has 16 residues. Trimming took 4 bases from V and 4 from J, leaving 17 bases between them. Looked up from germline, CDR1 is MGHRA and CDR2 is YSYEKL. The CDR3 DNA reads TGCGCCAGCAGCCCCGTCGGGGGGCCGGGGAATCAGCCCCAGCATTTT. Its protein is CASSPVGGPGNQPQHF.

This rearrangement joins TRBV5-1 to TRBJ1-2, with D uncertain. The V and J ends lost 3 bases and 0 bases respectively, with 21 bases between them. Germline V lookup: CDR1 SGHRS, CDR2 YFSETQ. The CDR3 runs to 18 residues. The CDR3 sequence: CASSYRNRAPVANYGYTF. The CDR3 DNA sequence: TGCGCCAGCAGCTACCGAAACCGGGCGCCTGTTGCTAACTATGGCTACACCTTC.